This T cell receptor (beta chain) stems from a study of blood T cells in healthy people across ages. Study-level findings and limits: The study found TCR beta diversity correlated strongly with naive T cell percentage. In long-lived donors, naive CD4+ cell counts and diversity exceeded those of aged donors.

Isolated PBMCs totaled at least 7 million in each sample. The extraction recovered at least 5.5 micrograms of total RNA per sample. In the case of this clonotype: Its antigen is undetermined.

A J-beta primer mix and a sample-barcoded 5' primer were used in a second PCR of roughly 7 to 12 cycles. TCRdb analysed the 5' RACE reads with MiXCR anew, one entry per CDR3 protein. The sample carries about 1.7 million distinct CDR3 sequences, 28% recorded once. Germline V gene lookup returns CDR1 SQVTM and CDR2 ANQGSEA. This CDR3 is built from 13 residues. The sequenced sample consisted of blood. This clonotype originated in a woman aged 25 to 39 in good health. V is TRBV29-1 and J is TRBJ2-3; 8 bases match TRBD2. The CDR3 loop is CNANSGTTDTQYF. CDR3 DNA: TGCAACGCAAATAGCGGGACCACAGATACGCAGTATTTT.